This is a list of T cell receptor beta chains from one sample in a study of human T cells and chemical hapten exposure. TCRdb passed the RACE reads through MiXCR, listing each CDR3 protein once. The sample lists about 77,000 distinct CDR3 sequences, over 6.5% occurring once. What was sequenced was whole blood. These TCRs come from a female donor in good health. Some clones in this sample may be carry-over from other donors' samples. Both conserved end residues are trimmed from each CDR3. Each record gives: V gene, CDR3 length, clone size, CDR3 protein. Some rows have no size entry. The others give once, few or many, or a class for an expanded clone.

TRBV12-3/TRBV12-4	16	.	ASSLRMTSRSSYNEQF
TRBV11-2	12	many	ASSPRTEYNEQF
TRBV7-9	13	.	ASRSGGARNSPLH
TRBV7-9	12	.	ASSLTGSYNEQF
TRBV5-1	11	few	ASSLGRDSEAF
TRBV20-1	8	.	SARAYEQY
TRBV12-3/TRBV12-4	12	many	ASRPGGAGYGYT
TRBV5-1	13	.	ASSFIQTELYGYT
TRBV20-1	17	many	SARDPLRTGLRSNQPQH
TRBV7-9	14	.	ASSTGWAGANYGYT
TRBV4-1	16	many	ASSHYYSPGQVNQPQH
TRBV12-3/TRBV12-4	12	.	ASSQATLSDTQY
TRBV20-1	10	many	SASDRYYEQY
TRBV29-1	10	many	SVETTYYEQY
TRBV10-2	12	few	ASRLDILNTEAF
TRBV6-5	11	many	ASSQRGAYEQY
TRBV25-1	13	few	ASSESNRYQETQY
TRBV6-1	9	many	ASSRDYGYT
TRBV20-1	9	many	SAEKQETQY
TRBV15	15	few	ATSRDTSWRSADTQY
TRBV12-3/TRBV12-4	13	few	ASTRLGQVTDTQY
TRBV13	16	.	ASSTKGEGLRMNTEAF
TRBV28	12	many	ASSFGVAKNIQY
TRBV5-4	12	many	ASSLAMGFTEAF
TRBV5-4	13	few	ASSPSPLARDTQY
TRBV6-6	13	many	ASSEFDRGLYEQY
TRBV7-6	11	many	ASSLRGREEQF
TRBV15	13	many	ATSGQLGVLSEQY
TRBV9	14	.	ASSVGSLAGQETQY
TRBV12-3/TRBV12-4	12	few	ASSNRGIDTEAF
TRBV12-3/TRBV12-4	12	many	ASSLDRGPYEQY
TRBV7-9	12	.	ASSLGQGVDEQY
TRBV4-1	11	.	ASSPRWNTEAF
TRBV3-1	13	.	ASSQWAQGNEKLF
TRBV12-3/TRBV12-4	10	medium-sized	ASRGLALELF
TRBV6-5	13	many	ASSRRGSSTDTQY
TRBV6-1	13	many	ASSAQGLGTDTQY
TRBV20-1	10	many	SALRAGVEQY
TRBV29-1	12	.	SAGGGARSYEQY
TRBV3-1	14	many	ASSQDSLGTRKTQY